This T cell receptor (beta chain) was captured in a study of CD8 T cells in ankylosing spondylitis. General study results and limits: A TCR beta motif made of fewer than ten highly homologous variants seemed typical of ankylosing spondylitis blood.

In making TCR beta libraries, quantitative 5'-RACE with molecular barcodes was used. TCRdb re-called the 5' RACE reads through MiXCR, storing one row per CDR3 protein. The table includes a few hundred thousand distinct CDR3 sequences, roughly an eighth detected once. As to this clonotype: Its target is not known.

Germline assignment: CDR1 KGHSH and CDR2 LQKENI. The germline V and J ends were trimmed by 3 bases and 10 bases, with 7 bases remaining between them. The CDR3 contains 11 residues. This chain uses TRBV18 with TRBJ2-1; tentatively, D is TRBD1 (5 bases). This TCR came from a male donor with ankylosing spondylitis. Sequencing used blood, either unsorted or a sorted T cell fraction (not recorded which). CDR3 DNA: TGTGCCAGCTCACCCGGACAAGAGCAGTTCTTC. It yields the protein CASSPGQEQFF. The full variable domain, with the rest looked up from reference TRBV18 and TRBJ2-1, is NAGVMQNPRHLVRRRGQEARLRCSPMKGHSHVYWYRQLPEEGLKFMVYLQKENIIDESGMPKERFSAEFPKEGPSILRIQQVVRGDSAAYFCASSPGQEQFFGPGTRLTVL.